These T cell receptor beta chains were read from a single sample in a study of CD8+ T cells in alopecia areata. Using immunoSEQ multiplex PCR, the repertoire was profiled, and TCRdb retains in-frame clones only, with some absent. Of some 130,000 clones in the sample, about 46% were seen once. The sample was CD8+ T cells sorted from blood, taken at week 0. The receptors shown here come from a human donor with alopecia areata. Both conserved end residues are part of each CDR3. D genes are given only for firm matches. The size entry is marked missing in some rows and otherwise reads once, few, many or a size class.

J gene | CDR3 length | D gene | clone size | V gene | CDR3 protein | CDR3 DNA
TRBJ1-5 | 13 | . | few | TRBV4-3 | CASSAGSNQPQHF | TGCGCCAGCAGCGCAGGAAGTAATCAGCCCCAGCATTTT
TRBJ1-2 | 14 | TRBD1 | . | TRBV7-9 | CASSAGTGNYGYTF | TGTGCCAGCAGCGCCGGGACAGGGAACTATGGCTACACCTTC
TRBJ1-5 | 13 | . | . | TRBV4-3 | CASSPDGNQPQHF | TGCGCCAGCAGCCCGGACGGAAATCAGCCCCAGCATTTT
TRBJ2-3 | 14 | . | . | TRBV5-6 | CASSLKSTPDTQYF | TGTGCCAGCAGCTTGAAGTCGACTCCAGATACGCAGTATTTT
TRBJ1-1 | 14 | . | . | TRBV30 | CAWSEKAMNTEAFF | TGTGCCTGGAGTGAGAAAGCCATGAACACTGAAGCTTTCTTT
TRBJ2-7 | 16 | TRBD2 | . | TRBV19 | CASLAAWGGETDEQYF | TGTGCCAGCCTTGCAGCTTGGGGGGGGGAAACCGACGAGCAGTACTTC
TRBJ1-1 | 14 | . | . | TRBV27 | CASRGLTRYTEAFF | TGTGCCAGCAGAGGGTTGACTAGATACACTGAAGCTTTCTTT
TRBJ1-2 | 12 | . | . | TRBV7-9 | CASTSGGIGYTF | TGTGCCAGCACCTCGGGGGGCATAGGCTACACCTTC
TRBJ2-5 | 16 | TRBD2 | . | TRBV27 | CASSWERRGASETQYF | TGTGCCAGCAGTTGGGAGAGGCGGGGGGCCAGTGAGACCCAGTACTTC
TRBJ2-1 | 16 | TRBD2 | . | TRBV13 | CASSQGALAAYNEQFF | TGTGCCAGCAGCCAAGGGGCACTAGCGGCATACAATGAGCAGTTCTTC
TRBJ2-7 | 13 | . | . | TRBV19 | CASSIDSSYEQYF | TGTGCCAGTAGTATTGATTCCTCCTACGAGCAGTACTTC
TRBJ1-6 | 14 | . | few | TRBV7-8 | CASSTGQSGSPLHF | TGTGCCAGCAGCACAGGACAGTCCGGTTCACCCCTCCACTTT
TRBJ1-2 | 13 | . | . | TRBV5-4 | CASSSPDGYGYTF | TGTGCCAGCAGCTCCCCGGACGGATATGGCTACACCTTC
TRBJ2-1 | 17 | TRBD1 | . | TRBV12-5 | CASGSFLPGQIPHEQFF | TGTGCTAGTGGTTCGTTCCTTCCGGGACAGATACCCCATGAGCAGTTCTTC
TRBJ1-2 | 15 | . | . | TRBV30 | CAWSVKGPGPGGYTF | TGTGCCTGGAGTGTAAAGGGGCCGGGCCCCGGTGGCTACACCTTC
TRBJ1-1 | 14 | . | . | TRBV2 | CASKPPGMNTEAFF | TGTGCCAGCAAGCCCCCGGGAATGAACACTGAAGCTTTCTTT
TRBJ1-2 | 11 | . | few | TRBV20-1 | CSAFRESLYTF | TGCAGTGCTTTCCGGGAGTCGCTCTACACCTTC
TRBJ2-1 | 11 | . | once | TRBV9 | CASSVAYEQFF | TGTGCCAGCAGCGTAGCTTATGAGCAGTTCTTC
TRBJ2-7 | 14 | . | . | TRBV30 | CAWSVPHSAYEQYF | TGTGCCTGGAGTGTACCCCACTCAGCCTACGAGCAGTACTTC
TRBJ2-5 | 15 | TRBD1 | . | TRBV19 | CASSPDREGRETQYF | TGTGCCAGTAGTCCGGACAGGGAAGGACGAGAGACCCAGTACTTC
TRBJ1-5 | 15 | . | . | TRBV6-5 | CASSYSLQPPQPQHF | TGTGCCAGCAGTTACTCTTTACAGCCTCCACAGCCCCAGCATTTT
TRBJ1-1 | 13 | . | . | TRBV6-1 | CASSADRNTEAFF | TGTGCCAGCAGTGCTGACAGGAACACTGAAGCTTTCTTT
TRBJ1-1 | 14 | . | . | TRBV9 | CASSVGSMNTEAFF | TGTGCCAGCAGCGTGGGTAGCATGAACACTGAAGCTTTCTTT
TRBJ1-1 | 14 | . | . | TRBV15 | CATSRIHGNTEAFF | TGTGCCACCAGCAGAATTCACGGGAACACTGAAGCTTTCTTT
TRBJ2-1 | 14 | TRBD1 | . | TRBV4-1 | CASKSETGGDEQFF | TGCGCCAGCAAAAGTGAGACAGGGGGCGATGAGCAGTTCTTC
TRBJ2-7 | 14 | TRBD2 | . | TRBV5-1 | CASSLVGLNYEQYF | TGCGCCAGCAGCTTGGTGGGACTAAACTACGAGCAGTACTTC
TRBJ2-5 | 17 | . | few | TRBV29-1 | CSVVTQGMGPWIGTQYF | TGCAGCGTTGTTACCCAAGGGATGGGGCCTTGGATAGGGACCCAGTACTTC
TRBJ2-3 | 15 | TRBD2 | many | TRBV6-4 | CASSAGTSGTDTQYF | TGTGCCAGCAGTGCCGGGACTAGCGGCACAGATACGCAGTATTTT
TRBJ1-4 | 15 | TRBD1 | . | TRBV9 | CASSVDYRGNEKLFF | TGTGCCAGCAGCGTAGATTACAGGGGGAATGAAAAACTGTTTTTT
TRBJ1-2 | 15 | . | . | TRBV27 | CASSEYAAGDYGYTF | TGTGCCAGCAGTGAATATGCGGCAGGGGACTATGGCTACACCTTC
TRBJ2-5 | 16 | TRBD2 | . | TRBV7-2 | CASSFLQRGGLETQYF | TGTGCCAGCAGCTTTCTCCAGCGGGGGGGCCTCGAGACCCAGTACTTC
TRBJ1-2 | 13 | . | . | TRBV7-8 | CASRPGQRYGYTF | TGTGCCAGCAGACCTGGACAACGCTATGGCTACACCTTC
TRBJ2-1 | 16 | TRBD2 | . | TRBV5-1 | CASSPGLAGGHNEQFF | TGCGCCAGCAGTCCGGGACTAGCGGGGGGCCACAATGAGCAGTTCTTC
TRBJ2-7 | 12 | . | few | TRBV19 | CASSIVPYEQYF | TGTGCCAGTAGTATAGTCCCCTACGAGCAGTACTTC
TRBJ2-5 | 20 | TRBD2 | . | TRBV7-6 | CASSLDGWTSGVPWQETQYF | TGTGCCAGCAGCTTAGACGGGTGGACTAGCGGCGTACCTTGGCAAGAGACCCAGTACTTC
TRBJ1-1 | 13 | . | . | TRBV19 | CASKGNLNTEAFF | TGTGCCAGTAAGGGAAACCTGAACACTGAAGCTTTCTTT
TRBJ1-1 | 14 | TRBD1 | few | TRBV19 | CASSRGTGNTEAFF | TGTGCCAGTAGTAGAGGGACAGGGAACACTGAAGCTTTCTTT
TRBJ2-5 | 12 | . | . | TRBV7-9 | CASSLPGETQYF | TGTGCCAGCAGCTTACCAGGGGAGACCCAGTACTTC
TRBJ2-5 | 15 | TRBD2 | . | TRBV10-3 | CAIRKRGGIRETQYF | TGTGCCATCAGGAAGCGGGGGGGCATAAGAGAGACCCAGTACTTC
TRBJ2-2 | 13 | . | . | TRBV27 | CASSLVGPGELFF | TGTGCCAGCAGTTTAGTGGGGCCCGGGGAGCTGTTTTTT
TRBJ2-7 | 14 | . | once | TRBV5-6 | CASSLTELAYEQYF | TGTGCCAGCAGCTTGACAGAGCTTGCCTACGAGCAGTACTTC
TRBJ2-5 | 13 | TRBD1 | . | TRBV29-1 | CSGTTGVQETQYF | TGCAGCGGTACGACAGGGGTGCAAGAGACCCAGTACTTC
TRBJ2-7 | 15 | . | . | TRBV7-9 | CASSPRLGRANEQYF | TGTGCCAGCAGCCCGAGGCTGGGCAGGGCGAACGAGCAGTACTTC
TRBJ2-7 | 14 | . | . | TRBV7-9 | CASSPPAGTYEQYF | TGTGCCAGCAGCCCGCCGGCAGGGACCTACGAGCAGTACTTC
TRBJ1-2 | 15 | TRBD1 | . | TRBV5-6 | CASSPGQGRHYGYTF | TGTGCCAGCAGCCCCGGACAGGGAAGACACTATGGCTACACCTTC
TRBJ2-7 | 16 | . | . | TRBV5-1 | CASSLGARPDSYEQYF | TGCGCCAGCAGCTTGGGAGCGAGACCGGACTCCTACGAGCAGTACTTC
TRBJ2-3 | 16 | TRBD1 | few | TRBV10-3 | CAISESRRQGADTQYF | TGTGCCATCAGTGAGTCGAGGAGACAGGGCGCAGATACGCAGTATTTT
TRBJ2-1 | 14 | . | . | TRBV2 | CASIELDRNNEQFF | TGTGCCAGCATCGAACTGGACAGAAACAATGAGCAGTTCTTC